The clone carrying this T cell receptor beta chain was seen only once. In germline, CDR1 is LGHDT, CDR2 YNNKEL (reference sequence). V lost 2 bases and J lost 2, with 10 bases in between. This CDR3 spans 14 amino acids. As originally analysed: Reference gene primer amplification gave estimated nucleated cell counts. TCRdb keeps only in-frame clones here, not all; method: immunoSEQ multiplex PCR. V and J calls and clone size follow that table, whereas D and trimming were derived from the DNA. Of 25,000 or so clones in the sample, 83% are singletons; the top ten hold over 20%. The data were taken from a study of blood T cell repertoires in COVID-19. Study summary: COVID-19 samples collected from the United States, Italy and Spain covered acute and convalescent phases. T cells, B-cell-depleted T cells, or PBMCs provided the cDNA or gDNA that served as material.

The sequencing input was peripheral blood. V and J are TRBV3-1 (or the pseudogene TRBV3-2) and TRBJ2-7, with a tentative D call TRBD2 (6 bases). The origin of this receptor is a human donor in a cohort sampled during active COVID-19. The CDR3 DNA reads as TGTGCCAGCAGCCAACCGGGGGTTACCTACGAGCAGTACTTC. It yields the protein CASSQPGVTYEQYF.